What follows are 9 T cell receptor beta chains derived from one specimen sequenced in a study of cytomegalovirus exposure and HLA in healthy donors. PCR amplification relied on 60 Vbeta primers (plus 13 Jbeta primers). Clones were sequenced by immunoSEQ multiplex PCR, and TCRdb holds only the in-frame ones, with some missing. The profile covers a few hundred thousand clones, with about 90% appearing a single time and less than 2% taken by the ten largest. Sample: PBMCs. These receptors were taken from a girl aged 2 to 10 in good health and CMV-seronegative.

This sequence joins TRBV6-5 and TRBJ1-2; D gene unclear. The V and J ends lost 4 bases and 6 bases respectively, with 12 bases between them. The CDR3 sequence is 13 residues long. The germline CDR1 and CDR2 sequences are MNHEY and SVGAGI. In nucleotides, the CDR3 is TGTGCCAGCAGTTTTGCATGGGAGGATGGCTACACCTTC. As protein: CASSFAWEDGYTF.

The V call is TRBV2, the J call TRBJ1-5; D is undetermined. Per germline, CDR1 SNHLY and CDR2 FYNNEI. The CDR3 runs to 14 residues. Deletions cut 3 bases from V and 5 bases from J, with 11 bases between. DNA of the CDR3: TGTGCCAGCAGTGAGTGGAGCAGCGATCAGCCCCAGCATTTT. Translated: CASSEWSSDQPQHF.

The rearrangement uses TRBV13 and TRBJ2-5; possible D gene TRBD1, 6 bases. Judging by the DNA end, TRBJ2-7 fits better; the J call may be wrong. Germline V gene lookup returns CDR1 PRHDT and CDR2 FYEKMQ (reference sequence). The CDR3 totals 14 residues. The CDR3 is CASSSRDKAYEQYF. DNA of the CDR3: TGTGCCAGCAGCTCGAGGGACAAGGCCTACGAGCAGTACTTC.

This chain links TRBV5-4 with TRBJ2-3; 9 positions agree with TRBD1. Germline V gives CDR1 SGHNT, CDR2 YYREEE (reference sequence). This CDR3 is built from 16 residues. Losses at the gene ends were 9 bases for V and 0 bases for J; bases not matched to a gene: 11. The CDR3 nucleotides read TGTGCCACCCCCGGGACAGGGCTCTCTAGCACAGATACGCAGTATTTT. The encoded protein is CATPGTGLSSTDTQYF.

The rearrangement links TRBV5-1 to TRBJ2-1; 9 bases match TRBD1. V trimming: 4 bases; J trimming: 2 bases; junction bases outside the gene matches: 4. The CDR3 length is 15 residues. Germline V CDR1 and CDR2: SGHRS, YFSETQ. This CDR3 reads CASSGTGRAYNEQFF. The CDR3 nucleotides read TGCGCCAGCAGCGGGACAGGGAGGGCCTACAATGAGCAGTTCTTC.

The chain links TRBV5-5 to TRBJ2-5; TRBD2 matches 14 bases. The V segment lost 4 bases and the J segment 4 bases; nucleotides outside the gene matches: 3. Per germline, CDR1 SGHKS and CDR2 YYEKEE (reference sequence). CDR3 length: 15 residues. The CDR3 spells CASSTGLAGGETQYF. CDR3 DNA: TGTGCCAGCAGCACCGGACTAGCGGGAGGAGAGACCCAGTACTTC.

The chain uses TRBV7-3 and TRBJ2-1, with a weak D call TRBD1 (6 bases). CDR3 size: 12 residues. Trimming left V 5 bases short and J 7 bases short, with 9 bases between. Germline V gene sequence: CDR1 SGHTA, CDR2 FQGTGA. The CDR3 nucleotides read TGTGCCAGCAGCACGGACAGTAATGAGCAGTTCTTC. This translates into CASSTDSNEQFF.

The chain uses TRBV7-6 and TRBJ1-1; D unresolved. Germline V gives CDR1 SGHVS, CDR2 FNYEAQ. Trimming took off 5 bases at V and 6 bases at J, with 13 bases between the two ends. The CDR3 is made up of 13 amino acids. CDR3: CASSPISDPEAFF. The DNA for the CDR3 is TGTGCCAGCAGCCCAATTTCAGATCCTGAAGCTTTCTTT.

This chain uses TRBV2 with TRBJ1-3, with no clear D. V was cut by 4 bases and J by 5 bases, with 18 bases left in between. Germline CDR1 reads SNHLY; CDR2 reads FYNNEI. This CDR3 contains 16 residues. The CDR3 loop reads CASSARRFFLRNTIYF. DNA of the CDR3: TGTGCCAGCAGTGCCAGGAGGTTTTTTCTCAGAAACACCATATATTTT.